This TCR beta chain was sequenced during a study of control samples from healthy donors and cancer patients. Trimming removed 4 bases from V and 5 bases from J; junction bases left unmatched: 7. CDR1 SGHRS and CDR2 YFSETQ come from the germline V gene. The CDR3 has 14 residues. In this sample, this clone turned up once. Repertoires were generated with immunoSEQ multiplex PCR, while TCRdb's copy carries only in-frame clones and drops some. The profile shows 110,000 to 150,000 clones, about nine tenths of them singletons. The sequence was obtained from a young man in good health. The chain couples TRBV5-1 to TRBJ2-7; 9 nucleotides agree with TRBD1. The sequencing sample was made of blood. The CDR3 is CASSINRGRDEQYF. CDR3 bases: TGCGCCAGCAGCATAAACAGGGGGCGAGACGAGCAGTACTTC.